The 2 T cell receptor beta chains listed next were all sequenced from one sample in a study of vaccination effects on CD4 cells after COVID-19. Clones were sequenced by immunoSEQ multiplex PCR, and TCRdb holds only the in-frame ones, with some missing. The top ten hold about two fifths of the sample, which has tens of thousands of clones, 75% to 85% seen once. Their cognate antigens are unknown. Sequencing was preceded by expansion of antigen-specific CD4+ T cells with viral peptide pools in the ViraFEST assay. CD4+ T cell isolation took place after less than 13 days of culture. According to PCR results, the person was infected with SARS-CoV-2 between March and December 2020. Specimen: CD4+ T cells from PBMCs cultured with a peptide pool, collected before COVID-19 vaccination. The receptors were gathered from a human donor who had a prior SARS-CoV-2 infection.

This clone has a handful of counts. V and J are TRBV6-5 and TRBJ2-2; 10 bases fit TRBD1. CDR1 and CDR2 from the germline V gene are MNHEY and SVGAGI. The V gene end was trimmed by 6 bases and the J gene end by 6 bases; junction bases not matched to a gene: 7. The CDR3 spans 15 residues. The chain's CDR3 is CASRAGQGSPGELFF. The CDR3, as DNA: TGTGCCAGCAGAGCGGGACAGGGGTCTCCCGGGGAGCTGTTTTTT.

V and J are TRBV2 and TRBJ2-3; 7 nucleotides line up with TRBD1. Per the germline V gene, CDR1 is SNHLY and CDR2 is FYNNEI. After removal of 4 bases from V and 1 base from J, the junction contained 5 bases not matched to a gene. The CDR3 totals 15 residues. CDR3 loop: CASSGPGQGTDTQYF. CDR3 nucleotides: TGTGCCAGCAGTGGGCCTGGACAGGGCACAGATACGCAGTATTTT. The full variable domain, completed using reference TRBV2 and TRBJ2-3, is EPEVTQTPSHQVTQMGQEVILRCVPISNHLYFYWYRQILGQKVEFLVSFYNNEISEKSEIFDDQFSVERPDGSNFTLKIRSTKLEDSAMYFCASSGPGQGTDTQYFGPGTRLTVL.